This TCR beta chain was documented in a study of breast tumors, draining lymph nodes, adjacent tissues. From germline, CDR1 is LNHNV and CDR2 YYDKDF (reference sequence). The CDR3 is 16 amino acids. Trimming took 1 base from V and 1 from J; bases not matched to a gene: 0. Findings of the study overall: Luminal-like breast cancer showed significantly higher tumor–nontumor repertoire similarity than basal-like. Tumor repertoires ranked between lymph nodes and nontumor tissue in diversity, with V and J gene preferences. Data only fit, rather than demonstrated, lymph node origin of most tumor T cells. Data fit most tumor T cells coming from lymph node, expanding in tumor.

A single count supports this clonotype. Its antigen is not identified. TCRdb analysed the multiplex PCR reads with MiXCR anew, one entry per CDR3 protein. The table includes 30,000 to 40,000 distinct CDR3 sequences, 30% to 45% detected once. Sequenced sample: breast tumor tissue. This receptor was obtained from a female donor with breast cancer. Some clones in this sample may be carry-over from other donors' samples. The chain uses TRBV15 and TRBJ2-2, with 10 bases that match TRBD2. CDR3 loop: CATSRVAGGNTGELFF. Written as DNA, the CDR3 is TGTGCCACCAGCAGAGTAGCGGGAGGGAACACCGGGGAGCTGTTTTTT.